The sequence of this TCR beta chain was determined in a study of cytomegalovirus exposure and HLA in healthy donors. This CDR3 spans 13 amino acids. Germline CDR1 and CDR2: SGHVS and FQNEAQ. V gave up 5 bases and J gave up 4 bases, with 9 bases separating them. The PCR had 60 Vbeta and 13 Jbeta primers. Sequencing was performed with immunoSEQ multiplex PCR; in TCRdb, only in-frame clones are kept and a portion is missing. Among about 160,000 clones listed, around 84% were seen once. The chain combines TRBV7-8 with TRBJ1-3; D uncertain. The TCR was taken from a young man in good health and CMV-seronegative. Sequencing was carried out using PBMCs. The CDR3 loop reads CASSPHPGNTIYF. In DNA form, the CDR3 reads TGTGCCAGCAGCCCACACCCGGGAAACACCATATATTTT.